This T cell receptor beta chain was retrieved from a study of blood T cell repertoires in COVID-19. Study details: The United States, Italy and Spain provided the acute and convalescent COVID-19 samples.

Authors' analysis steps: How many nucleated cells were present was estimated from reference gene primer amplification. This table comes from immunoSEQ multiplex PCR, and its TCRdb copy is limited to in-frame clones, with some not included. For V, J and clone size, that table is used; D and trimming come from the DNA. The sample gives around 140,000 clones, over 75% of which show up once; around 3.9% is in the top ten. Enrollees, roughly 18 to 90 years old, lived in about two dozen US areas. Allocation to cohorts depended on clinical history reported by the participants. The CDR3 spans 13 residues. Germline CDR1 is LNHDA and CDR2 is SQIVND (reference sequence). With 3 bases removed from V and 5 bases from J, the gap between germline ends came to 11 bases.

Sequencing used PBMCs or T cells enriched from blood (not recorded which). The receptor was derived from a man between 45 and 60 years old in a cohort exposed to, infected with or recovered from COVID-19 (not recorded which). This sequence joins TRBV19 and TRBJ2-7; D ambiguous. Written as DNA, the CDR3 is TGTGCCAGTAGTATTCGGCTAGAGGACGAGCAGTACTTC. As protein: CASSIRLEDEQYF.